This passage covers 19 T cell receptor beta chains from one sample sequenced in a study of sequential checkpoint blockade in melanoma. Treatment specified: randomized to nivolumab then ipilimumab (arm A) or the reverse (arm B). Some clones are missing from TCRdb's copy, which holds only in-frame ones; the method was immunoSEQ multiplex PCR. The table shows 30,000 to 40,000 clones, with about nine tenths occurring only once. Sequences were derived from CD8+ T cells sorted from blood (inferred from file names), sampled from a patient given nivolumab and ipilimumab in sequence. Receptor source: a human donor with melanoma.

The rearrangement links TRBV5-4 to TRBJ2-1; D uncertain. V lost 4 bases and J 0 bases, leaving 11 bases between the germline ends. The CDR3 is 15 amino acids. Germline V gene sequence: CDR1 SGHNT, CDR2 YYREEE (reference sequence). CDR3 coding DNA: TGTGCCAGCAGCCCACGCGAGAGCTCCTACAATGAGCAGTTCTTC. It specifies CASSPRESSYNEQFF.

This clone was seen a handful of times. The chain uses TRBV21-1 and TRBJ1-2; TRBD1, the table's D call, lacks a check against the DNA. TRBV21-1 is classified as a pseudogene. The CDR3 is 15 amino acids. The CDR3 protein is CASRRDRNFQYGYTF. The CDR3 nucleotides are TGTGCCAGCAGACGGGACAGAAATTTTCAGTATGGCTACACCTTC.

CDR3 sequence: CASSDSGLAGVSAGELFF. The CDR3 bases are TGTGCCAGCAGCGACTCAGGACTAGCGGGAGTCTCCGCCGGGGAGCTGTTTTTT. The chain employs TRBV11-1 and TRBJ2-2, with TRBD2 identical over 13 bases. Germline V CDR1 and CDR2: SGHAT, FQDESV (reference sequence). This CDR3 has 18 amino acids. V gave up 5 bases and J gave up 6 bases; unmatched junction bases: 12.

The V call is TRBV5-1, the J call TRBJ2-1; 9 nucleotides align to TRBD1. The germline V gene has CDR1 SGHRS and CDR2 YFSETQ. The trim removed 2 bases at V and 8 bases at J, leaving 8 bases unmatched. This CDR3 is 15 amino acids long. CDR3 DNA: TGCGCCAGCAGCTTCCTGGACAGGGGCCTCGATGAGCAGTTCTTC. It encodes CASSFLDRGLDEQFF.

A single count supports this clone. CDR3 amino acids: CASSLQTGGTYEQYF. CDR3 bases: TGTGCCAGCAGCCTACAGACAGGAGGAACCTACGAGCAGTACTTC. This chain connects TRBV7-3 to TRBJ2-5; a possible D gene is TRBD1 (6 bases). The J call may be mistaken, given a closer DNA end match to TRBJ2-7. This CDR3 contains 15 residues. The germline gives CDR1 SGHTA, CDR2 FQGTGA.

V usage is TRBV7-9 and J usage is TRBJ2-1, with 14 bases aligning to TRBD2. V lost 5 bases, J lost 7 bases, and 4 bases stayed unmatched. Germline V gene lookup returns CDR1 SEHNR and CDR2 FQNEAQ (reference sequence). The CDR3 is 15 amino acids. The CDR3 spells CASSDRTSGRNEQFF. CDR3 coding DNA: TGTGCCAGCAGCGACAGGACTAGCGGGAGGAATGAGCAGTTCTTC.

With regard to this clone: At one end, the junction sequence differs from germline, possibly due to a read error. V usage is TRBV4-3 and J usage is TRBJ2-2, with 9 nucleotides matching TRBD1. This CDR3 region has 18 residues. Germline V CDR1 and CDR2: LGHNA, YSLEER. CDR3 region: CASSQDREGTGMNRGAVF. Here the CDR3 DNA reads TGCGCCAGCAGCCAAGATCGCGAGGGGACAGGGATGAACCGGGGAGCTGTTTTT.

The V call is TRBV28, the J call TRBJ2-7, with TRBD2 matching 7 bases. From germline, CDR1 is MDHEN and CDR2 SYDVKM. This CDR3 comprises 15 residues. The V segment lost 3 bases and the J segment 0 bases; nucleotides outside the gene matches: 5. In DNA form, the CDR3 reads TGTGCCAGCAGTTTCCGCGGGAGAAGCTCCTACGAGCAGTACTTC. Translated: CASSFRGRSSYEQYF.

The J gene is TRBJ2-2, the V gene TRBV19; no definite D call. V lost 3 bases, J lost 3 bases, and 8 bases lay in between. This CDR3 is built from 14 residues. Germline values: CDR1 LNHDA, CDR2 SQIVND (reference sequence). DNA for the CDR3: TGTGCCAGTAGTATCCTTATTTACACCGGGGAGCTGTTTTTT. Encoded protein: CASSILIYTGELFF.

The rearrangement joins TRBV11-2 to TRBJ2-2; TRBD2 is a possible D gene (5 bases). V lost 5 bases and J lost 2, with 9 bases in between. The germline V gene encodes CDR1 SGHAT and CDR2 FQNNGV. The length of the CDR3 is 14 residues. The CDR3 DNA sequence: TGTGCCAGCAGCCCCGGGGTTAACACCGGGGAGCTGTTTTTT. This sequence encodes CASSPGVNTGELFF.

The CDR3 loop is CASSVRGLANEQYF. Here the CDR3 DNA reads TGTGCCAGCAGCGTTCGGGGACTAGCTAACGAGCAGTACTTC. J is TRBJ2-7 and V is TRBV9; 9 nucleotides match TRBD2. The germline V gene encodes CDR1 SGDLS and CDR2 YYNGEE. This CDR3 comprises 14 residues. With 2 bases clipped from V and 5 bases from J, the junction kept 5 bases outside the gene matches.

As to this clone: The sample carries other DNA sequences with the same CDR3. The chain carries TRBV4-1 and TRBJ2-3; the match to TRBD2 covers 8 bases. The V gene's germline CDR1 is MGHRA and CDR2 YSYEKL. This CDR3 is built from 16 residues. V shed 0 bases and J 3 bases; nucleotides not matched to a gene: 5. CDR3 protein: CASSQDPGLETDTQYF. CDR3 sequence (DNA): TGCGCCAGCAGCCAAGATCCGGGACTAGAGACAGATACGCAGTATTTT.

The chain combines TRBV6-5 with TRBJ2-3, with TRBD1 matching 7 bases. This CDR3 region has 12 residues. Trimming cost V 10 bases and J 2 bases; bases outside gene matches: 3. In germline, CDR1 is MNHEY, CDR2 SVGAGI. The CDR3 loop reads CATTGTTDTQYF. The CDR3 DNA sequence: TGTGCCACGACAGGGACCACAGATACGCAGTATTTT.

The chain recombines TRBV9 with TRBJ2-3; weak D call: TRBD2 (6 bases). V was trimmed by 0 bases and J by 5 bases, leaving 13 bases between them. This CDR3 contains 15 residues. CDR1 is SGDLS, CDR2 YYNGEE, per germline. In nucleotides, the CDR3 is TGTGCCAGCAGCGTAGCGGGAGAGATCATAGATACGCAGTATTTT. This codes for CASSVAGEIIDTQYF.

This sequence joins TRBV13 and TRBJ1-4; possible D gene TRBD1, 6 bases. V lost 4 bases and J 6 bases, leaving 12 bases between the germline ends. The CDR3 length is 14 residues. Germline V lookup: CDR1 PRHDT, CDR2 FYEKMQ (reference sequence). CDR3: CASSSWTEDEKLFF. The CDR3 coding sequence is TGTGCCAGCAGCTCATGGACAGAAGATGAAAAACTGTTTTTT.

The chain combines TRBV27 with TRBJ1-1; D is unresolved. V was pared by 3 bases and J by 2 bases, with 7 bases between. The CDR3 consists of 13 residues. Looked up from germline, CDR1 is MNHEY and CDR2 is SMNVEV (reference sequence). The CDR3 is CASSLIYNTEAFF. The CDR3 bases are TGTGCCAGCAGTTTGATCTACAACACTGAAGCTTTCTTT.

V usage is TRBV11-2 and J usage is TRBJ2-7; 7 bases line up with TRBD1. V shed 2 bases and J 7 bases; nucleotides not matched to a gene: 8. Germline CDR1 is SGHAT and CDR2 is FQNNGV. The CDR3 has 14 residues. This chain's CDR3 is CASSLTPGGWEQYF. DNA for the CDR3: TGTGCCAGCAGCTTAACCCCAGGGGGATGGGAGCAGTACTTC.

J is TRBJ2-1 and V is TRBV4-1; 8 bases are shared with TRBD2. Germline CDR1 and CDR2: MGHRA and YSYEKL. V was clipped by 0 bases and J by 10 bases; unmatched bases: 5. The CDR3 has 14 amino acids. CDR3 sequence: CASSQDRLAGEQFF. The CDR3 DNA is TGCGCCAGCAGCCAAGATCGTCTAGCGGGCGAGCAGTTCTTC.

The chain recombines TRBV10-3 with TRBJ2-3; TRBD1 agrees at 11 bases. This CDR3 comprises 15 residues. Looked up from germline, CDR1 is ENHRY and CDR2 is SYGVKD. J was trimmed by 6 bases and V by 4 bases; bases with no gene match: 6. The CDR3 region is CAISVRDRGEDTQYF. CDR3 coding DNA: TGTGCCATCAGTGTGCGGGACAGGGGGGAGGATACGCAGTATTTT.